Given below is one TCR beta chain in context. These data come from a study of cytomegalovirus exposure and HLA in healthy donors. The CDR3 has 16 residues. Germline CDR1 and CDR2: SGHNT and YYREEE (reference sequence). With V trimmed by 0 bases and J by 4 bases, 9 bases remained unmatched. The PCR used 60 Vbeta and 13 Jbeta primers. The table came from immunoSEQ multiplex PCR; TCRdb's copy has only in-frame clones and leaves some out. The sample records about 120,000 clones, about two thirds being singletons. The chain links TRBV5-4 to TRBJ1-2; 7 bases line up with TRBD1. Sequenced sample: PBMCs. The sequence was collected from a woman aged 40 to 50 in good health and CMV-seropositive. CDR3 amino acids: CASSLAETGFVYGYTF. The CDR3 nucleotides are TGTGCCAGCAGCTTGGCCGAGACAGGGTTCGTCTATGGCTACACCTTC.